This T cell receptor beta chain comes out of a study of PD-L1 blockade in urothelial cancer. This sample's time point: peripheral blood 6 weeks after treatment start. Assay used: immunoSEQ multiplex PCR; TCRdb lists only in-frame clones, some missing. The sample contains tens of thousands of clones, 88% of which appear only once. Germline V gene sequence: CDR1 MNHNS, CDR2 SASEGT. The V segment lost 11 bases and the J segment 2 bases; nucleotides outside the gene matches: 6. The CDR3 loop spans 13 amino acids. The chain recombines TRBV6-1 with TRBJ2-3, with 8 positions matching TRBD2. The source material was PBMCs, sampled around atezolizumab (anti-PD-L1) treatment. The TCR comes from a man aged 55 to 70 with urothelial cancer. The CDR3 loop is CAVHSGVTDTQYF. CDR3 sequence (DNA): TGTGCCGTGCATAGCGGGGTCACAGATACGCAGTATTTT.